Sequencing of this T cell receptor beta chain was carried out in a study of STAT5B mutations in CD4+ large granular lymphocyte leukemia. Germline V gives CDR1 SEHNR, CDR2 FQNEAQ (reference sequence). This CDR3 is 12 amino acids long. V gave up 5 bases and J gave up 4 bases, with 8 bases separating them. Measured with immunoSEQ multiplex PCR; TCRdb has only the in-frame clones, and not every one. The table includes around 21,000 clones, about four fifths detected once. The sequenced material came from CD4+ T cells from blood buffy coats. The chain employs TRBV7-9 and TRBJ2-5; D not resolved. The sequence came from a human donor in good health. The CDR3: CASSPTRETQYF. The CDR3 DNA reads TGTGCCAGCAGCCCAACCCGAGAGACCCAGTACTTC.